The following is a TCR beta chain sequence with its context. This clonotype was counted between two and nine times. Its antigen is currently not known. No clone much larger than this one lies a single base away; base qualities are absent. The sample is drawn from a study of esophageal squamous cell carcinoma tumors (dated by TCRdb to about 2021). Some background on the complete study: Using principal component analysis combined with K-means clustering of immunohistochemical values for T-cell and checkpoint markers, the researchers divided patients into immuno relation high and low groups. TCR sequencing was performed on 10 or so patients, consisting of five randomly selected high immuno relation cases and five background-matched low immuno relation cases. Across the roughly ten cases, about 1.5 million TCRalpha and some 1.2 million TCRbeta total reads were obtained, of which roughly 32,000 and 35,000 were unique. The goal of the study was to evaluate both the diversity of the TCR repertoire and the shared TCR repertoires of T cells inside the tumor environment of esophageal squamous cell carcinoma. A wider cohort of under 55 surgically treated esophageal squamous cell carcinoma patients in Japan was included, comprising 21 high and around 30 low immuno relation cases. Results the study describes overall, beyond this receptor: Given the large variation in the TCRalphabeta repertoire, the shared V|J recombination candidates might have been chosen by chance. The high immuno relation group had higher significant repertoire counts, although the two groups did not differ in total TCR repertoire counts. A single dominant TCRalpha VJ recombination with apparently reduced TCRalpha diversity was observed in about 30% of the 10 cases. Because TCRalpha and TCRbeta chains were sequenced separately, chain pairing and recognized antigens remained unknown. Only a few cases were included in the TCR repertoire analysis, and no investigation at the CDR3 clonotype level was performed.

Patients who had received neoadjuvant chemotherapy or for whom clinical information was lacking were excluded from enrollment. The TCR-sequenced cases shown were male and underwent subtotal esophagectomy with 2- or 3-field lymphadenectomy. RNA was extracted from bulk tumor tissue sections with a Qiagen AllPrep kit, without T-cell sorting. Small sections of surgically resected tumor tissue were stored in RNAlater reagent at -80°C until RNA extraction. Library prep was done by 5' RACE. PCR with KAPA HiFi used TCRalpha or TCRbeta constant-region primers plus a P20EA primer, followed by nested second PCR with CA2 or CB2. Amplification of TCR genes was performed by unbiased adaptor ligation RT-PCR, in which reverse transcription was carried out with Superscript III and a polyT18-containing BSL-18E primer. Following second-strand synthesis and blunting, the P10EA/P20EA adaptor was ligated to the 5' end of the cDNA, and NotI digestion was then performed. The first and second PCRs ran around 20 cycles of 98°C for 20 s, 65°C for 30 s and 72°C for 1 min. Amplicons were indexed with the Nextera XT Index kit v2 Set A, pooled in equimolar amounts and quantified on a Qubit 2.0 Fluorometer. For sequencing, the Illumina MiSeq platform generated 2x300 bp paired-end reads. Per the original workflow: Using Repertoire Genesis software ver.1.0, reads were assigned to V and J genes based on the highest identity to IMGT reference sequences. CDR3 was defined as the region from Cys104 to Phe118 plus Gly119 and was translated, and unique sequence reads were defined by distinct V, J and CDR3 amino acids. A shared V|J combination was chosen only when it reached significance in both a Fisher's exact test in edgeR and a Mann Whitney U test. Repertoire dissimilarity index was computed with the R rdi package after removing singletons and bootstrapping 500 repertoire combinations. TCRdb took the public reads, trimmed them with fastp at Q25, ran MiXCR for clone calling and kept in-frame beta chains. Each entry merges the rows of one CDR3 protein and shows their most common DNA and genes. It is TCRdb's table, rather than the study itself, that gives the V and J calls and clone size. A total of around 5,200 distinct CDR3 sequences appear in this sample, about 20% of them only once. The top ten hold around 32% of the sample.

The TCR originated in a man aged 50-79 years with esophageal squamous cell carcinoma. Material for sequencing was tumor tissue.

CDR3 sequence: CASSSSGRAWDEQFF. Read as DNA, the sequence is TGTGCCAGCAGCTCTAGCGGGAGGGCCTGGGATGAGCAGTTCTTC. The chain couples TRBV7-8 to TRBJ2-1; the central 12 bases match TRBD2. Trimming takes 4 bases off V and 8 bases off J; junction bases not matched to a gene: 6. Including the terminal cysteine and phenylalanine, the CDR3 comprises 15 residues. CDR3 DNA only is kept here, 45 bases in frame from base 1. Based on the germline V gene, the CDR1 and CDR2 sequences are SGHVS and FQNEAQ.